The 15 T cell receptor beta chains below come from one sample, sequenced in a study of blood T cell repertoires in COVID-19. Method: immunoSEQ multiplex PCR; TCRdb's copy keeps in-frame clones and lacks some. The sample has some 320,000 clones; 89% are singletons. The material sequenced was PBMCs or T cells enriched from blood (not recorded which). All receptors come from a man aged 60 to 69 who had recovered from COVID-19.

This chain joins TRBV4-1 and TRBJ2-1; no definite D call. Trimming took 0 bases from V and 3 from J, leaving 3 bases between them. The length of the CDR3 is 13 residues. Looked up from germline, CDR1 is MGHRA and CDR2 is YSYEKL. The DNA of the CDR3 is TGCGCCAGCAGCCAAGACAACTACAATGAGCAGTTCTTC. This codes for CASSQDNYNEQFF.

The chain combines TRBV19 with TRBJ2-1; 8 positions agree with TRBD2. V lost 2 bases to trimming and J lost 7 bases; unmatched junction nucleotides: 10. Germline CDR1 and CDR2: LNHDA and SQIVND (reference sequence). The CDR3 contains 16 residues. DNA of the CDR3: TGTGCCAGTAGTATACCAGCGGGAGTGTCAGGGAATGAGCAGTTCTTC. This gives the protein CASSIPAGVSGNEQFF.

The chain carries TRBV2 and TRBJ1-5; D perhaps matches TRBD1 (6 bases). The germline V gene encodes CDR1 SNHLY and CDR2 FYNNEI. The germline V and J ends were trimmed by 2 bases and 1 base, with 12 bases remaining between them. The CDR3 extends over 16 amino acids. Here the CDR3 DNA reads TGTGCCAGCAGTGAACCGGGACAAGGGAGCAATCAGCCCCAGCATTTT. Protein: CASSEPGQGSNQPQHF.

The J gene is TRBJ2-1, the V gene TRBV11-2, with 11 bases matching TRBD2. Germline CDR1 is SGHAT and CDR2 is FQNNGV. The CDR3 is 16 residues long. With 5 bases clipped from V and 7 bases from J, the junction kept 10 bases outside the gene matches. CDR3 nucleotide sequence: TGTGCCAGCAGCCCCGGAATAGCGGGAGGGGGGAATGAGCAGTTCTTC. It specifies CASSPGIAGGGNEQFF.

This clone was seen only once. The V and J genes are TRBV7-9 and TRBJ1-3; the match to TRBD1 covers 8 bases. With 1 base clipped from V and 4 bases from J, the junction kept 6 bases outside the gene matches. The CDR3 is 16 amino acids. CDR1 is SEHNR, CDR2 FQNEAQ, per germline (reference sequence). In DNA, the CDR3 is TGTGCCAGCAGCTTAGATGACAGGGGAAGCGGAAACACCATATATTTT. Amino acids: CASSLDDRGSGNTIYF. Combining the CDR3 with reference TRBV7-9 and TRBJ1-3 gives the whole variable domain DTGVSQNPRHKITKRGQNVTFRCDPISEHNRLYWYRQTLGQGPEFLTYFQNEAQLEKSRLLSDRFSAERPKGSFSTLEIQRTEQGDSAMYLCASSLDDRGSGNTIYFGEGSWLTVV.

This clone came up once. The J gene is TRBJ1-1, the V gene TRBV7-2; 7 bases are a match to TRBD1. Germline loops: CDR1 SGHTA, CDR2 FQGNSA. The CDR3 loop spans 14 amino acids. Losses at the gene ends were 5 bases for V and 4 bases for J; bases not matched to a gene: 7. The CDR3 region is CASSTRQGGTEAFF. The DNA for the CDR3 is TGTGCCAGCAGCACAAGACAGGGAGGCACTGAAGCTTTCTTT.

The gene calls are TRBV6-6 and TRBJ2-7; tentatively, D is TRBD1 (6 bases). Germline V gives CDR1 MNHNY, CDR2 SVGAGI (reference sequence). The CDR3 spans 15 residues. V lost 4 bases, J lost 2 bases, and 15 bases lay in between. This chain's CDR3 is CASSSLPGQAYEQYF. The CDR3 DNA follows: TGTGCCAGCAGTTCCCTACCGGGACAAGCCTACGAGCAGTACTTC.

This chain connects TRBV5-1 to TRBJ2-1, with 8 bases that match TRBD1. Trimming took 3 bases from V and 5 from J; bases not matched to a gene: 4. Germline CDR1 SGHRS, CDR2 YFSETQ. This CDR3 has 14 residues. The CDR3, as DNA: TGCGCCAGCAGCTCGACAGGGGCCCACAATGAGCAGTTCTTC. Residues: CASSSTGAHNEQFF. The full variable domain, with the rest looked up from reference TRBV5-1 and TRBJ2-1, is KAGVTQTPRYLIKTRGQQVTLSCSPISGHRSVSWYQQTPGQGLQFLFEYFSETQRNKGNFPGRFSGRQFSNSRSEMNVSTLELGDSALYLCASSSTGAHNEQFFGPGTRLTVL.

The chain uses TRBV9 and TRBJ2-7; tentatively, D is TRBD2 (5 bases). The CDR3 runs 15 residues. Germline V gene sequence: CDR1 SGDLS, CDR2 YYNGEE. Trimming shortened V by 0 bases and J by 3 bases, and 13 bases separated the two germline ends. The CDR3 DNA follows: TGTGCCAGCAGCGTAGGTGGAGGAGCCCTCTACGAGCAGTACTTC. Amino acid sequence: CASSVGGGALYEQYF.

This clone was recorded a few times. This chain links TRBV6-5 with TRBJ2-2; TRBD2 aligns across 9 bases. J was trimmed by 7 bases and V by 6 bases; bases with no gene match: 9. CDR3 length: 15 amino acids. Germline V CDR1 and CDR2: MNHEY, SVGAGI. As DNA, the CDR3 is TGTGCCAGCAGAGCGGGCGGGAGGGCCGGCGGGGAGCTGTTTTTT. Protein: CASRAGGRAGGELFF.

The chain couples TRBV5-1 to TRBJ2-3; tentative D call: TRBD1 (5 bases). This CDR3 region has 14 residues. Germline CDR1 and CDR2: SGHRS and YFSETQ. Trimming took off 4 bases at V and 0 bases at J, with 9 bases between the two ends. CDR3 loop: CASSLTVSTDTQYF. The CDR3 DNA reads as TGCGCCAGCAGCCTGACAGTGAGCACAGATACGCAGTATTTT.

The V and J genes are TRBV13 and TRBJ2-1; 13 bases agree with TRBD2. Germline V gene data show CDR1 as PRHDT and CDR2 as FYEKMQ (reference sequence). The CDR3 sequence is 18 residues long. V gave up 4 bases and J gave up 3 bases; unmatched junction bases: 9. CDR3 sequence reads: CASSSGTSGMFVYNEQFF. The CDR3 coding sequence is TGTGCCAGCAGCTCCGGGACTAGCGGGATGTTCGTCTACAATGAGCAGTTCTTC.

The V call is TRBV27, the J call TRBJ2-6; D unresolved. Germline V gene data show CDR1 as MNHEY and CDR2 as SMNVEV (reference sequence). Trimming removed 6 bases at V and 0 bases at J, with 6 bases between. The CDR3 runs 14 residues. CDR3 region: CASRKSSGANVLTF. CDR3 coding DNA: TGTGCCAGCAGAAAGAGCTCTGGGGCCAACGTCCTGACTTTC.

This rearrangement joins TRBV29-1 to TRBJ1-2; maybe TRBD1 (6 bases). Germline V gives CDR1 SQVTM, CDR2 ANQGSEA. V gave up 0 bases and J gave up 5 bases, with 16 bases separating them. This CDR3 spans 15 amino acids. The CDR3 loop reads CSVEEGGPPGYGYTF. The CDR3 region has the DNA TGCAGCGTTGAAGAGGGGGGGCCGCCCGGGTATGGCTACACCTTC.

The chain joins TRBV2 to TRBJ1-4; 9 bases line up with TRBD1. Per the germline V gene, CDR1 is SNHLY and CDR2 is FYNNEI. This CDR3 has 12 residues. V trimming: 6 bases; J trimming: 8 bases; junction bases outside the gene matches: 1. CDR3 nucleotide sequence: TGTGCCAGCAGGGACAGGGGAGAAAAACTGTTTTTT. It encodes CASRDRGEKLFF.